This T cell receptor (beta chain) was obtained from a study of T cell changes during pregnancy in multiple sclerosis. This CDR3 is built from 12 residues. Per germline, CDR1 MDHEN and CDR2 SYDVKM. With 5 bases clipped from V and 6 bases from J, the junction kept 2 bases outside the gene matches. Method: immunoSEQ multiplex PCR; TCRdb's copy keeps in-frame clones and lacks some. The table shows about 84,000 clones, with 94% occurring only once. The genes are TRBV28 and TRBJ1-2, with 8 bases that match TRBD1. The sequence was obtained from a female donor in good health, enrolled as a control in a pregnancy study. Source: peripheral blood, taken in the second trimester of pregnancy. The CDR3, as DNA: TGTGCCAGCAGTCCGACAGGGGATGGCTACACCTTC. Encoded protein: CASSPTGDGYTF.